This is a list of T cell receptor beta chains from one sample in a study of neurological immune-mediated disorders. TCRdb ran MiXCR on the 5' RACE reads and lists one entry per CDR3 protein. Altogether 90,000 to 100,000 distinct CDR3 sequences are present, 3% to 4.5% being singletons, with the ten largest covering roughly 6%. The sample taken for sequencing was PBMCs. These receptor sequences come from a woman younger than 35 with multiple sclerosis. The CDR3 runs from the conserved cysteine through the conserved F or W. D genes are given only for firm matches. Part of the rows lack a size; the others show once, few, many or a class for expanded clones.

D gene,clone size,J gene,V gene,CDR3 DNA,CDR3 protein
.,many,TRBJ2-4,TRBV5-1,TGCGCCAGCAGCACGTCGAACCGTGGAGACATTCAGTACTTC,CASSTSNRGDIQYF
.,many,TRBJ1-1,TRBV12-3/TRBV12-4,TGTGCCAGCACCCTGAGGGGGGTTGAAGCTTTCTTT,CASTLRGVEAFF
.,many,TRBJ2-3,TRBV6-2/TRBV6-3,TGTGCCAGCAGTTACTCAAGGGATACGCAGTATTTT,CASSYSRDTQYF
TRBD1,many,TRBJ2-7,TRBV27,TGTGCCAGCAGTTGGCGTTGGACAGGGACCTACGAGCAGTACTTC,CASSWRWTGTYEQYF
TRBD2,many,TRBJ2-7,TRBV20-1,TGCAGTGCTAGAGACGGGGCGGGGGGCTCACCCTACGAGCAGTACTTC,CSARDGAGGSPYEQYF
TRBD1,many,TRBJ1-1,TRBV20-1,TGCAGTGCTAGAGAAGGGGACAGGGGACCTTTGAACACTGAAGCTTTCTTT,CSAREGDRGPLNTEAFF
.,few,TRBJ1-1,TRBV5-1,TGCGCCAGCAGCTTGGCCTCGGCAGGATACACTGAAGCTTTCTTT,CASSLASAGYTEAFF
TRBD1,many,TRBJ1-2,TRBV4-1,TGCGCCAGCAGCCAAGCCGGGACAGGGAACTATGGCTACACCTTC,CASSQAGTGNYGYTF
.,.,TRBJ1-4,TRBV28,TGTGACAGCAGGAAAAGAAATGAAAAACTGTTTTTT,CDSRKRNEKLFF
TRBD2,many,TRBJ2-4,TRBV4-1,TGCGCCAGCAGCCAAGAAGCGGAGCGGGGGGGCCTTTCCAAAAACATTCAGTACTTC,CASSQEAERGGLSKNIQYF
.,many,TRBJ1-4,TRBV18,TGTGCCAGCTCACCACTCTCAACTAATGAAAAACTGTTTTTT,CASSPLSTNEKLFF
.,many,TRBJ1-3,TRBV25-1,TGTGCCAGCAGTGCGGCAGGGAGTTTTGGAAACACCATATATTTT,CASSAAGSFGNTIYF
TRBD1,many,TRBJ1-6,TRBV28,TGTGCCAGCAGTGGGGGGACAGGGGGCAATTCACCCCTCCACTTT,CASSGGTGGNSPLHF
.,many,TRBJ2-7,TRBV3-1,TGTGCCAGCAGCAGGACAGACGGCTCCTACGAGCAGTACTTC,CASSRTDGSYEQYF
.,many,TRBJ2-1,TRBV7-9,TGTGCCAGCAGCTTAGGCTCTAATGAGCAGTTCTTC,CASSLGSNEQFF
.,many,TRBJ2-7,TRBV3-1,TGTGCCAGCAGCCCCCCTAGCGCCGCTACGTACGAGCAGTACTTC,CASSPPSAATYEQYF
TRBD1,many,TRBJ1-2,TRBV11-2,TGTGCCAGCAGCCCGGGACAGAACTATGGCTACACCTTC,CASSPGQNYGYTF
TRBD2,many,TRBJ2-3,TRBV14,TGTGCCAGCAGCCTCTTAGCGGGGACCCAGCAGTATTTT,CASSLLAGTQQYF
.,many,TRBJ2-6,TRBV6-4,TGTGCCAGCAGTGAACAAGGCTCTGGGGCCAACGTCCTGACTTTC,CASSEQGSGANVLTF
TRBD1,many,TRBJ2-7,TRBV5-1,TGCGCCAGCAGCGCCCAGGGGGCCTACGAGCAGTACTTC,CASSAQGAYEQYF
.,.,TRBJ1-6,TRBV5-1,TGCGCCAGCAGCTTGGACGTTTCGGTTTCACCCCTCCACTTT,CASSLDVSVSPLHF
.,many,TRBJ2-7,TRBV6-2/TRBV6-3,TGTGCCAGCAGTTACTTTAGGCAACTTGACGAGCAGTACTTC,CASSYFRQLDEQYF
TRBD2,medium-sized,TRBJ2-1,TRBV7-2,TGTGCCAGCAGCCTCCGTCTAGCGGGGTACAATGAGCAGTTCTTC,CASSLRLAGYNEQFF
.,many,TRBJ2-7,TRBV20-1,TGCAGTGCTAGAGCGCCGGCAGGGTACGAGGGCGAGCAGTACTTC,CSARAPAGYEGEQYF
.,.,TRBJ2-1,TRBV7-2,TGTGCCAGCAGCTTAGCGCAGGGTCCCCCTTACAATGAGCAGTTCTTC,CASSLAQGPPYNEQFF
.,many,TRBJ2-1,TRBV10-3,TGTGCCATCAGTGAGTCGACTAGTAACAATGAGCAGTTCTTC,CAISESTSNNEQFF
.,many,TRBJ2-1,TRBV20-1,TGCAGTGCTAGTGTACCCCGCTCCTACAATGAGCAGTTCTTC,CSASVPRSYNEQFF
TRBD1,many,TRBJ1-3,TRBV5-1,TGCGCCAGCAGCTCGCTGTCCGGGACAGGGCACGGAAACACCATATATTTT,CASSSLSGTGHGNTIYF
.,many,TRBJ2-2,TRBV6-6,TGTGCCAGCAGTCTACTCCGGCAGGCAGCGAACACCGGGGAGCTGTTTTTT,CASSLLRQAANTGELFF
.,many,TRBJ1-2,TRBV10-3,TGTGCCATCAGTGAGTATGGCAGTTCACTCTATGGCTACACCTTC,CAISEYGSSLYGYTF
TRBD1,many,TRBJ2-7,TRBV6-5,TGTGCCAGCAGTTACGGCGGGACAGGCCTCTACGAGCAGTACTTC,CASSYGGTGLYEQYF
TRBD1,many,TRBJ1-5,TRBV19,TGTGCCAGTAGTGTTACAGGGGGCAATCAGCCCCAGCATTTT,CASSVTGGNQPQHF
.,many,TRBJ2-2,TRBV5-6,TGTGCCAGCAGCGCCCTCATCACCTCGAACACCGGGGAGCTGTTTTTT,CASSALITSNTGELFF
TRBD2,many,TRBJ2-5,TRBV10-3,TGTGCCATCAGTCGTTCGGGGGGGTCAGAGACCCAGTACTTC,CAISRSGGSETQYF
.,many,TRBJ2-7,TRBV5-1,TGCGCCAGCAGCTGGGAGGGACAGAGCTCCTACGAGCAGTACTTC,CASSWEGQSSYEQYF
.,few,TRBJ2-7,TRBV28,TGTGCCAGCAGTCCAGGGGGGGAAACCTACGAGCAGTACTTC,CASSPGGETYEQYF
.,many,TRBJ1-1,TRBV12-3/TRBV12-4,TGTGCCAGCAGTTTACAACCCACTGAAGCTTTCTTT,CASSLQPTEAFF
TRBD2,many,TRBJ2-1,TRBV10-3,TGTGCCATCAACGAGGGGAGGGTAGGCAATGAGCAGTTCTTC,CAINEGRVGNEQFF
.,many,TRBJ2-1,TRBV20-1,TGCAGTGCTAGCCGGCGCAATGAGCAGTTCTTC,CSASRRNEQFF
.,many,TRBJ1-1,TRBV5-8,TGTGCCAGCAGCCTGAACCGGGGCATGAACACTGAAGCTTTCTTT,CASSLNRGMNTEAFF